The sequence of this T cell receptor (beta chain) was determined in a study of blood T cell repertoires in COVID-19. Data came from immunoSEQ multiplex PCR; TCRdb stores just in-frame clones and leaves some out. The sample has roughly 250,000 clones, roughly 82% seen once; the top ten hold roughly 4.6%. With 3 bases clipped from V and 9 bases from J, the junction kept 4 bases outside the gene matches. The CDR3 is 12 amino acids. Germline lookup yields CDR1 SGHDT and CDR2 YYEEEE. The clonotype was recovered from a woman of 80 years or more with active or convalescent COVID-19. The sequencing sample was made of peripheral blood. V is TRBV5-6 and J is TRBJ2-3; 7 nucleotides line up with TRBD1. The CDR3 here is CASSSRQGTQYF. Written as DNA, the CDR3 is TGTGCCAGCAGCTCGAGACAGGGAACGCAGTATTTT.